This T cell receptor (beta chain) was identified during a study of Ad26.COV2.S vaccination and SARS-CoV-2 variants. The treatment: roughly 20 received Ad26.COV2.S at low or high dose, single or two shots; five or six received placebo; per-sample allocation not given. Each sample was drawn 63 days after the first injection (of vaccine or placebo). This adult donor, from Boston, was 18-55 years old. Generated by immunoSEQ multiplex PCR, the TCRdb table keeps only in-frame clones and is missing some. Of about 680,000 clones in the sample, around 89% were seen once. The CDR3 loop spans 15 amino acids. V was cut by 0 bases and J by 2 bases, with 8 bases left in between. Germline lookup yields CDR1 PRHDT and CDR2 FYEKMQ (reference sequence).

The starting material was peripheral blood, obtained in a trial of Ad26.COV2.S vaccine versus placebo. This TCR derives from a person between 18 and 65 years old who received the Ad26.COV2.S COVID-19 vaccine or a placebo. J is TRBJ1-5 and V is TRBV13, with D possibly TRBD1 on 5 matching bases. The CDR3 here is CASSLGQGGNQPQHF. CDR3 sequence (DNA): TGTGCCAGCAGCTTAGGCCAAGGGGGCAATCAGCCCCAGCATTTT.